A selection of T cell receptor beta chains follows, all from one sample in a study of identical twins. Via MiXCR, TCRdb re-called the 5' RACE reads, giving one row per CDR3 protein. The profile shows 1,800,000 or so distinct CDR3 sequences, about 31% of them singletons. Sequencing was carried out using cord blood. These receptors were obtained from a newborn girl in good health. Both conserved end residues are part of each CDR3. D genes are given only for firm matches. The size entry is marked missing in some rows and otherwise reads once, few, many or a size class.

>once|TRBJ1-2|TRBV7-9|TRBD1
TGTGCCAGCAGCTTAGCCGGGACAGGGCTCGTCTATGGCTACACCTTC
CASSLAGTGLVYGYTF
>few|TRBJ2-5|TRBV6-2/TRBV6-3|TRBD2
TGTGCCAGCAGGGAAGCGGGAGTGGAGCAGTACTTC
CASREAGVEQYF
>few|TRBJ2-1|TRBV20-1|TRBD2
TGCAGTGCTAGACGGGAGGGCCTTAATGAGCAGTTCTTC
CSARREGLNEQFF
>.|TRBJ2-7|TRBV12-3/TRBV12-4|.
TGTGTCAGCAGGAGGCACGAGCAGTACTTC
CVSRRHEQYF
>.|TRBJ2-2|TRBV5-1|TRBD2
TGCGCCAGCAGCCTCCCGACTAGCACGACCGGGGAGCTGTTTTTT
CASSLPTSTTGELFF
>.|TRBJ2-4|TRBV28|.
TGTGCCAGCAGTTTATGGGGGTGGACAGAAGCGGCCAAAAACATTCAGTACTTC
CASSLWGWTEAAKNIQYF
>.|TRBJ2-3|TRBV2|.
TGTGCCAGCAGTGAAGTCCAGGGATCAGATACGCAGTATTTT
CASSEVQGSDTQYF
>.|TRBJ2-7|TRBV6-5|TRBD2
TGTGCCAGCAGTCGACTAGCGGGAGGGCCCGAGCAGTACTTC
CASSRLAGGPEQYF
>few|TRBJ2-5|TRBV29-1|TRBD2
TGCAGCGTCGCTCTCCCCGGGCCTAGCGGGGTTCAAGAGACCCAGTACTTC
CSVALPGPSGVQETQYF
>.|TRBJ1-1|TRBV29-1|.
TGCAGCGTTGTATGGGGAAACACTGAAGCTTTCTTT
CSVVWGNTEAFF
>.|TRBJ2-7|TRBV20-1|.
TGCAGTGCTAGAGAGGGGGACCACCTCTACGAGCAGTACTTC
CSAREGDHLYEQYF
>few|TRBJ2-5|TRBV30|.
TGTGCCTGGAGTACGGAATGGTGGGCCCAGTACTTC
CAWSTEWWAQYF
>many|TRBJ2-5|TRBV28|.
TGTGCCAGCAGTTTTGGGGGGATTGAGACCCAGTACTTC
CASSFGGIETQYF
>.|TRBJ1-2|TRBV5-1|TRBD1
TGCGCCAGCAGCTGGGACAGGGAGAAGGGCTACACCTTC
CASSWDREKGYTF
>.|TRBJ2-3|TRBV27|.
TGTGCCAGCAGTTTAAAGGTAGCGCCTAGCACAGATACGCAGTATTTT
CASSLKVAPSTDTQYF
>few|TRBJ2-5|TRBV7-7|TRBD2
TGTGCTAGCAGCTTAGCGCCTAGCGGGATTGGAGAGACCCAGTACTTC
CASSLAPSGIGETQYF
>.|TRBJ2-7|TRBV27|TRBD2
TGTGCCAGCTCGACCCTTAGCGGGAGGGGATACGAGCAGTACTTC
CASSTLSGRGYEQYF
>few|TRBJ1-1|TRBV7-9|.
TGTGCCAGCAGCCCGGGACGGCCCCATTCTGAAGCTTTCTTT
CASSPGRPHSEAFF
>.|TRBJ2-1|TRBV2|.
TGTGCCACCAAGGGGGAACTAGCGACGGCTGAGCAGTTCTTC
CATKGELATAEQFF
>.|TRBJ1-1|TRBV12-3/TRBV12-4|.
TGTGCCAGCAGTTTACAAGAAGCGGGCACTGAAGCTTTCTTT
CASSLQEAGTEAFF
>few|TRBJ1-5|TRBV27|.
TGTGCCAGCAGTTTACTCCGGGCAGGGCAGCCCCAGCATTTT
CASSLLRAGQPQHF
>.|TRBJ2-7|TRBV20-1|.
TGCAGTGCTAGAGACCAAGGGGTAGCGCAAAGCTCCTACGAGCAGTACTTC
CSARDQGVAQSSYEQYF
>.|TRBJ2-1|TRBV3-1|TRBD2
TGTGCCAGCAGCCACGGACTAGCGGGGGTGGGGTACAATGAGCAGTTCTTC
CASSHGLAGVGYNEQFF
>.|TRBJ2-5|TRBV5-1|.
TGCGCCAGCAGCTCCCTTGGCCGATACAATGAGCAGTACTTC
CASSSLGRYNEQYF
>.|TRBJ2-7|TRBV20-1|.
TGCAGTGCTAGCGGGGACCTCATCTACTACGAGCAGTACTTC
CSASGDLIYYEQYF
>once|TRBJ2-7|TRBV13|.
TGTGCCAGCAGCTCTTATCATACCGGAGCCGCGAATGAGCAGTACTTC
CASSSYHTGAANEQYF
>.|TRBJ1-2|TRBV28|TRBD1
TGTGCCAGCAGTCAAAACGGACAGGGGGTTTTGGGCTACACCTTC
CASSQNGQGVLGYTF
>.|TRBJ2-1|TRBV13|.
TGTGCCAGCAGCTCCGGAGATGAGCAGTTCTTC
CASSSGDEQFF
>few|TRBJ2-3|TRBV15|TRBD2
TGTGCCACCAGCTGGGCTAGCGGAGATACGCAGTATTTT
CATSWASGDTQYF
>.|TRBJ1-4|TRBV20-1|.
TGCAGTTACTCTGCGGGCAGGGGACTGTTTTTT
CSYSAGRGLFF
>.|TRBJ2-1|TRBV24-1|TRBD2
TGTGCCACCAGTGATTTGCAAGCGGGACTAGCTCGAAATGAGCAGTTCTTC
CATSDLQAGLARNEQFF
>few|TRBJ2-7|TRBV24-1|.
TGTGCCACCAGTGATCCCCGACCGTCCTCCTCCGAGCAGTACTTC
CATSDPRPSSSEQYF
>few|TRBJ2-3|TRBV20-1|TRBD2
TGCAGTGCTAGAGAGGACGCTCTAGCGGGAGAGGGAGATACGCAGTATTTT
CSAREDALAGEGDTQYF
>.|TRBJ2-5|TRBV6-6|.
TGTGCCAGCAGTAAGCGGCAGGGGATGGCCTACAATGAGCAGTACTTC
CASSKRQGMAYNEQYF
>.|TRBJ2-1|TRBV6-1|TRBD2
TGTGCCAGCAGTAAAATGGCGGGGGATTCGAGCTCCTACAATGAGCAGTTCTTC
CASSKMAGDSSSYNEQFF
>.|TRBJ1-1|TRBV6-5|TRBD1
TGTGCCAGCAGGACACAGGGGTTCACTGAAGCTTTCTTT
CASRTQGFTEAFF
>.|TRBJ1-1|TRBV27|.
TGTGCCAGCAGTTACCGGCCATCAAAGGGATGGAACACTGAAGCTTTCTTT
CASSYRPSKGWNTEAFF
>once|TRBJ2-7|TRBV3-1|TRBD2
TGTGCCAGCAGCCCTCGACTAGCGGGGCCGCCCTACGAGCGGTACTTC
CASSPRLAGPPYERYF
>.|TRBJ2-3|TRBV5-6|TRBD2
TGTGCCAGCACCCTGACTAGCGGGGGGCTAAGCACAGATACGCAGTATTTT
CASTLTSGGLSTDTQYF
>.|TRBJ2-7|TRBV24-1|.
TGTGCCACCAGTGGAAGCCGAGGAGGGACTGGGGGATACGAGCAGTACTTC
CATSGSRGGTGGYEQYF
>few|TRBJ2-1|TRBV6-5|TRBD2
TGTGCCAGCAGTTATAACGGGGGAGGGGATGAGCAGTTCTTC
CASSYNGGGDEQFF
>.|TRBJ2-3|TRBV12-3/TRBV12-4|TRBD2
TGTGCCAGCAGTCTGGGGGAGGGCCGCACAGATACGCAGTATTTT
CASSLGEGRTDTQYF
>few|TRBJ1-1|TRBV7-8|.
TGTGCCAGCAGCTTAGCGGGGGGATTTAGACAGAACACTGAAGCTTTCTTT
CASSLAGGFRQNTEAFF
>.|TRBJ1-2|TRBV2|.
TGTGCCGGCCGGACTGTTAACTATGGCTACACCTTC
CAGRTVNYGYTF
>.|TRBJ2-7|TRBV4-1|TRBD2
TGCGCCAGCAGCCAAGAGCCTAGCGGGATGTCCTACGAGCAGTACTTC
CASSQEPSGMSYEQYF
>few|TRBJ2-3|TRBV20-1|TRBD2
TGCAGTGCTCTGGGACTAGCGGGACCCGCGCGTGATACGCAGTATTTT
CSALGLAGPARDTQYF
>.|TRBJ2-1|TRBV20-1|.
TGCAGTGCTAGAGATCCTTTCAACTCCTACAATGGGCAGTTCTTC
CSARDPFNSYNGQFF
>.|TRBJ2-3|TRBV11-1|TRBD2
TGTGCCAGCAGCTTTCGCGGGGGGCGTACAGATACGCAGTATTTT
CASSFRGGRTDTQYF
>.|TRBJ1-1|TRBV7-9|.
TGTGCCAGCAGCCCTTCGACAGTCAGACCGAACACTGAAGCTTTCTTT
CASSPSTVRPNTEAFF
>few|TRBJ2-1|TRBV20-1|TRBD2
TGCAGTGCTAGAGATGTGCTAGCGGGGGAAGTCTCCTACAATGAGCAGTTCTTC
CSARDVLAGEVSYNEQFF
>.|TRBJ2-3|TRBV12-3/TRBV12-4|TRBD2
TGTGCCAGCAGTATCCTAGCGGGAGTTGGGGCAGATACGCAGTATTTT
CASSILAGVGADTQYF
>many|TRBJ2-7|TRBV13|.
TGTGCCAGCAGCTCCGGACCCGAGCAGTACTTC
CASSSGPEQYF
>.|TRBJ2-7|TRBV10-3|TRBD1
TGTGCCATCAGTGCAAGGCGGACAGGGGGGTCCTACGAGCAGTACTTC
CAISARRTGGSYEQYF
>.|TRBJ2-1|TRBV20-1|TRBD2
TGCAGTGCTAGCTCTCTACTGACTAGCGGGAGGGCCAATGAGCAGTTCTTC
CSASSLLTSGRANEQFF
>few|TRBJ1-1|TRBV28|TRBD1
TGTGCCAGCAGTTTATGGGACAGGGGCGCTGAAGCTTTCTTT
CASSLWDRGAEAFF
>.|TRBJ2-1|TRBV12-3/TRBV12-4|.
TGTGCCAGCAGTTGGACCGTGCTGGGGCTCGGCGATGAGCAGTTCTTC
CASSWTVLGLGDEQFF
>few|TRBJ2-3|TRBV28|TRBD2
TGTGCCAGCAGTTCCCCATTAGCGGGAGGGATAGATACGCAGTATTTT
CASSSPLAGGIDTQYF
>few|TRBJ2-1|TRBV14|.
TGTGCCAGCAGCCAAAAGCAGTTGAGCTCCTACAATGAGCAGTTCTTC
CASSQKQLSSYNEQFF